These T cell receptor beta chains were read from a single sample in a study of blood T cell repertoires in COVID-19. Profiled with immunoSEQ multiplex PCR; TCRdb holds only in-frame clones, not every one. The sample holds approximately 300,000 clones, around 84% seen once. The sequencing sample was made of PBMCs or T cells enriched from blood (not recorded which). The origin of the receptors is a woman between 18 and 29 years old who had recovered from COVID-19. Both conserved end residues are part of each CDR3. Each record gives: clone size, J gene, V gene, D gene, CDR3 DNA, CDR3 protein. The D gene is left open where the match is weak. Some rows mark clone size as missing; the rest say once, few, many or name a class of expanded clone.

- TRBJ1-3 TRBV19 TRBD1 TGTGCCAGTACAGTTCGATTCGGGACAGCCCATGGAAACACCATATATTTT CASTVRFGTAHGNTIYF
once TRBJ2-3 TRBV24-1 - TGTGCCACCAGTGATTCCAGGGCCACAGATACGCAGTATTTT CATSDSRATDTQYF
- TRBJ1-1 TRBV20-1 TRBD1 TGCAGTGCTCTTCTAGGACAGGGGGCTTTCTTT CSALLGQGAFF
- TRBJ2-1 TRBV7-9 - TGTGCCAGCAGCTTGGACGGGGAGTCAAGTGAGCAGTTCTTC CASSLDGESSEQFF
- TRBJ1-1 TRBV2 - TGTGCCAGCAGTGAGGAGGCTGCGAACACTGAAGCTTTCTTT CASSEEAANTEAFF
- TRBJ2-1 TRBV10-1 TRBD2 TGCGCCAGCAGTGAGTCCGGGACTAGGGATAATGAGCAGTTCTTC CASSESGTRDNEQFF
- TRBJ1-4 TRBV10-3 TRBD1 TGTGCCATCAGTAGGACAGGGCCATTGGATAATGAAAAACTGTTTTTT CAISRTGPLDNEKLFF
- TRBJ2-1 TRBV4-1 - TGCGCCAGCAGCCAAGATCAAGGACTCTCCAATGAGCAGTTCTTC CASSQDQGLSNEQFF
- TRBJ1-2 TRBV6-5 - TGTGCCAGCAGTTACCAGGGCAGATACGATGGCTACACCTTC CASSYQGRYDGYTF
- TRBJ2-5 TRBV29-1 - TGCAGCGTAGCGGGCGGGCAAGAGACCCAGTACTTC CSVAGGQETQYF
- TRBJ2-7 TRBV29-1 - TGCAGCGTTGATTTTTCAGGGGCCGCCGTCGAGCAGTACTTC CSVDFSGAAVEQYF
- TRBJ1-5 TRBV2 TRBD1 TGTGCCAGCAGTTTAGACAGGGTTGGACTTCAGCCCCAGCATTTT CASSLDRVGLQPQHF
- TRBJ1-4 TRBV4-1 - TGCGCCAGCAGCCATACGGACAACCCTAATGAAAAACTGTTTTTT CASSHTDNPNEKLFF
- TRBJ1-5 TRBV27 - TGTGCCAGCAGTTTATCGAGTGACAATCAGCCCCAGCATTTT CASSLSSDNQPQHF
- TRBJ2-2 TRBV5-8 - TGTGCCAGCAGCTTGCTCGTATGGTTAGGAGGGGGCTCGAACACCGGGGAGCTGTTTTTT CASSLLVWLGGGSNTGELFF
- TRBJ1-5 TRBV7-8 TRBD1 TGTGCCAGCAGCTTAGGGTTTGGGGACAGGGATTTTAGCAATCAGCCCCAGCATTTT CASSLGFGDRDFSNQPQHF
- TRBJ1-2 TRBV29-1 - TGCAGCGTTGAAGGTCTCAGAGGATATGGCTACACCTTC CSVEGLRGYGYTF
- TRBJ2-2 TRBV6-5 - TGTGCCAGCAGCCGGGGATCTGGGGAGCTGTTTTTT CASSRGSGELFF
- TRBJ2-7 TRBV3-1/TRBV3-2 TRBD2 TGTGCCAGCAGCCTCGAAGCGGGGGTTAACTACGAGCAGTACTTC CASSLEAGVNYEQYF
once TRBJ1-2 TRBV20-1 - TGCAGTGCTAGTTTACACAGCTATGGCTACACCTTC CSASLHSYGYTF
once TRBJ2-3 TRBV5-8 - TGTGCCAGCCCCCCCGGTACGCAGTATTTT CASPPGTQYF
- TRBJ2-7 TRBV7-7 TRBD1 TGTGCTAGCAGCTTCAGGGACAGGGAAGACTACGAGCAGTACTTC CASSFRDREDYEQYF
- TRBJ2-2 TRBV7-3 TRBD2 TGTGCCAGCAGCGCGGGGGACGCCGGGGAGCTGTTTTTT CASSAGDAGELFF
once TRBJ1-1 TRBV12-3/TRBV12-4 TRBD1 TGTGCCACTGGGACAGGCGGGAACACTGAAGCTTTCTTT CATGTGGNTEAFF
- TRBJ1-1 TRBV19 TRBD1 TGTGCCAGTAGTATAATCTCGTGGACAGGGAAGAACACTGAAGCTTTCTTT CASSIISWTGKNTEAFF
- TRBJ2-7 TRBV7-8 - TGTGCCAGCAGCTTAGCCCCTTGGCTAGTTCCCGCCGAGCAGTACTTC CASSLAPWLVPAEQYF
few TRBJ1-5 TRBV5-1 - TGCGCCAGCAGCTTGGCTCAAGGGGATCAGCCCCAGCATTTT CASSLAQGDQPQHF
few TRBJ1-2 TRBV10-3 - TGTGCCATCAGTGTCGACAGGAATAACTATGGCTACACCTTC CAISVDRNNYGYTF
- TRBJ2-5 TRBV2 TRBD2 TGTGCCAGCAGAACTAGCGGAGGCAGCCAAGAGACCCAGTACTTC CASRTSGGSQETQYF
- TRBJ1-1 TRBV7-9 TRBD1 TGTGCCAGCAGCGAGACAGGGCGGACTGAAGCTTTCTTT CASSETGRTEAFF
- TRBJ1-2 TRBV6-6 TRBD1 TGTGCCAGCAGCACCGGACAGGAAAATTATGGCTACACCTTC CASSTGQENYGYTF
- TRBJ1-2 TRBV28 TRBD1 TGTGCCAGCATCCCTCCGGGACAGGGGATTTCTGGCTACACCTTC CASIPPGQGISGYTF
once TRBJ2-7 TRBV9 - TGTGCCAGCAGAGACGACAGAACACAGTACTTC CASRDDRTQYF
- TRBJ2-5 TRBV6-2/TRBV6-3 TRBD1 TGTGCCAGCAGTGACGACAGGGGGCTAATGGAGACCCAGTACTTC CASSDDRGLMETQYF
- TRBJ2-7 TRBV20-1 - TGCAGTGCTAGTCTAGGCGGGATCCTCTCCTACGAGCAGTACTTC CSASLGGILSYEQYF
- TRBJ1-1 TRBV7-2 TRBD1 TGTGCCAGCAGCTTAGCTACCGGGACAGGGGGCCAAGGCTTT CASSLATGTGGQGF
- TRBJ1-2 TRBV10-3 TRBD1 TGTGCCATCATGAGGGGGCCCGTCTATGGCTACACCTTC CAIMRGPVYGYTF
- TRBJ1-1 TRBV6-5 - TGTGCCAGCAGTTACTCGGTCACAGCGAACACTGAAGCTTTCTTT CASSYSVTANTEAFF
- TRBJ2-1 TRBV4-1 TRBD2 TGCGCCAGCAGCCGAAGCGGGCGCGGGAGCTCCTACAATGAGCAGTTCTTC CASSRSGRGSSYNEQFF
- TRBJ2-2 TRBV5-6 - TGTGCCAGCAGCCCCGACAGGACGAACACCGGGGAGCTGTTTTTT CASSPDRTNTGELFF
- TRBJ1-3 TRBV5-1 - TGCGCCAGCAGCTTCGGGGGTTTCGGAAACACCATATATTTT CASSFGGFGNTIYF
- TRBJ2-2 TRBV7-6 TRBD2 TGTGCCAGCAGCTTAAATCCCCCCCCGACTAGCGGGTTCACCGGGGAGCTGTTTTTT CASSLNPPPTSGFTGELFF
- TRBJ1-4 TRBV12-3/TRBV12-4 - TGTGCCAGCGTATCACGGGTTAATGAAAAACTGTTTTTT CASVSRVNEKLFF
- TRBJ1-5 TRBV3-1/TRBV3-2 - TGTGCCAGCAGCCAAGGAATCGGTCAGCCCCAGCATTTT CASSQGIGQPQHF
- TRBJ2-7 TRBV5-6 TRBD2 TGTGCCAGCAGCTTAGGTAGCGGGGACGAGCAGTACTTC CASSLGSGDEQYF
- TRBJ1-2 TRBV5-1 TRBD1 TGCGCCAGCAGCTTGTGGGAGACAGGGCATGGCTACACCTTC CASSLWETGHGYTF
- TRBJ2-1 TRBV30 - TGTGCCTGGAGGGAGGACTCCTACAATGAGCAGTTCTTC CAWREDSYNEQFF